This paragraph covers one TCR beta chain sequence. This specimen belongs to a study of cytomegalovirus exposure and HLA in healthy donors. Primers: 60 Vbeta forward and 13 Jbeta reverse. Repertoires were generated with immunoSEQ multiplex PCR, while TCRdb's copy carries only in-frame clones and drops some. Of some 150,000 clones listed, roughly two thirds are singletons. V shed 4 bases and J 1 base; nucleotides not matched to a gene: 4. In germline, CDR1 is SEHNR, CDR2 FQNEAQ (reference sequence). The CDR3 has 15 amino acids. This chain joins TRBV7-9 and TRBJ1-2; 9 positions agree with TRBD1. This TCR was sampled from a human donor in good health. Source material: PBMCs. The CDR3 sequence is CASSSPGQGNYGYTF. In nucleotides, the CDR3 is TGTGCCAGCAGCTCACCGGGACAGGGTAACTATGGCTACACCTTC.